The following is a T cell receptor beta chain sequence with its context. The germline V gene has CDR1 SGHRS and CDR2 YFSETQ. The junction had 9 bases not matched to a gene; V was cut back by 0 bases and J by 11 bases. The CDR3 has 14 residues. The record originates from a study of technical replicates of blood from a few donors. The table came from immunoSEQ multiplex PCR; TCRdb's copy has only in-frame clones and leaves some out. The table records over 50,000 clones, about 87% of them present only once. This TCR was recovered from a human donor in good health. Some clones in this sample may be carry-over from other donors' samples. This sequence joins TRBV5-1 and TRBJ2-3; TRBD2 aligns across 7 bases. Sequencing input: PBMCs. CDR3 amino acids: CASSLVTSGVEQYF. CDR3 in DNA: TGCGCCAGCAGCTTGGTCACAAGCGGGGTTGAGCAGTATTTT.